This T cell receptor beta chain was captured by sequencing in a study of shared T cell receptors in the human thymus. Libraries were prepared by immunoSEQ multiplex PCR; TCRdb keeps only in-frame clonotypes and omits some of them. The sample lists about 610,000 clones; approximately 88% were seen once. Looked up from germline, CDR1 is WSHSY and CDR2 is SAAADI. The CDR3 is 14 amino acids. Trimming shortened V by 2 bases and J by 2 bases, and 10 bases separated the two germline ends. This sample was also put to use in a study of human thymus T cells.

The clonotype originates from a boy in the first two years of life with a congenital heart defect. The V and J genes are TRBV10-2 and TRBJ2-7; perhaps TRBD2 as D (6 bases). Sequencing was done on a sample of thymocytes. The CDR3 sequence is CASSEEGGTYEQYF. In nucleotides, the CDR3 is TGCGCCAGCAGTGAGGAGGGAGGTACCTACGAGCAGTACTTC.